Described below is a single T cell receptor (beta chain) sequence and its context. The clone's antigen remains unknown. The record has no base qualities; no much larger clone is one base away. The immunoSEQ Assay, a bias-controlled multiplex PCR, was used to amplify TCRbeta CDR3 regions from genomic DNA. Under the source paper's analysis protocol: The number of nucleated cells in each sample was estimated from the amplification of reference gene primers within the assay. To quantify the absolute abundance of each unique TCRbeta CDR3 rearrangement, sequence reads were collapsed and filtered. Productive Simpson clonality was computed per sample as the square root of Simpson's diversity index over productive rearrangements. TCRdb re-hosts the immuneACCESS table, in-frame sequences only. Its copies lack some clones; in the studies checked, an unresolved V gene accounts for under half of them, and the cause for the rest is not known. V and J calls and clone size are those listed in that table; D and trimming were worked out from the DNA. The sample table lists some 100,000 clones, roughly nine tenths of them with a count of one. The top ten clones comprise approximately 1.6% of the sample.

This record comes from a study of blood T cell repertoires in COVID-19 (TCRdb year 2020). Regarding the research as a whole: Samples covering the acute and convalescent phases of COVID-19 were provided by collaborators in the United States, Italy and Spain. The material from the prospective study consisted of cDNA or gDNA derived from T cells, B-cell-depleted T cells, or PBMCs. Deeply sampled blood TCRbeta repertoires from subjects exposed to, actively infected with, or recovered from COVID-19 were included in the dataset. A freely available public database, intended as a resource for researchers studying the immune response to SARS-CoV-2, is where the repertoires were released. Samples came from the ongoing ImmuneRACE study (first 160 participants) plus 1,254 subjects from 6 global collaborators. Sample metadata almost always included a de-identified subject ID, COVID-19 status, age in years and sex. Where available, HLA class I and class II types were obtained from metadata supplied by the sample provider rather than from assay-based typing. General study outcomes and caveats: The amount of clinical and demographic metadata varied by source and participant and was provided uncurated.

Collaborating institutions collected whole blood in K2EDTA tubes following their own protocols. For TCRbeta analysis, collaborator samples were shipped as frozen whole blood, as isolated PBMCs, or as DNA extracted from either sample type. The CDR3 numbers 14 residues from cysteine through phenylalanine. Only CDR3 DNA remains: 42 bases, in frame from the first base. The germline V end is reduced by 4 bases and the J end by 7 bases; junction bases left unmatched: 8. The germline V gene provides CDR1 SGHRS and CDR2 YFSETQ. The sequence links TRBV5-1 to TRBJ2-5; the junction holds 9 bases that match TRBD1. The TCR sequence derives from a human donor with active COVID-19. The donor label of this sample is uncertain. Specimen: peripheral blood. In nucleotides, the sequence is TGCGCCAGCAGCCCCGGACAGGGGAGAGTGACCCAGTACTTC. This encodes CASSPGQGRVTQYF.